This TCR beta chain was recorded in a study of T cells in Graves' hyperthyroidism and ophthalmopathy. With 4 bases removed from V and 12 bases from J, the gap between germline ends came to 23 bases. In germline, CDR1 is SGHRS, CDR2 YFSETQ. CDR3 length: 14 amino acids. This clonotype has a handful of counts. Template material for amplifying TCR beta CDR3 regions consisted of RNA transcripts. Researchers ran a first-round RT-PCR on the TCR CDR3 using the HTBI primer set. Using its own MiXCR run on the multiplex PCR reads, TCRdb lists one record per CDR3 protein. The sample shows a few hundred thousand distinct CDR3 sequences, roughly 19% of them seen only once.

The chain combines TRBV5-1 with TRBJ2-7; D may be TRBD2 (5 bases). The origin of this receptor is a woman under 30 with Graves' hyperthyroidism. Material: blood. The CDR3 bases are TGCGCCAGCAGCATGGCAGGAACGAGCGGCGTGCGGTACTTC. This gives the protein CASSMAGTSGVRYF.